The clone carrying this T cell receptor beta chain has ten or more counts. Its antigen is unknown. The CDR3 is made up of 11 amino acids. In germline, CDR1 is LGHDT, CDR2 YNNKEL (reference sequence). V was shortened by 2 bases and J by 6 bases, with 3 bases between the two germline ends. TCRdb re-called the 5' RACE reads through MiXCR, storing one row per CDR3 protein. The data show 250,000 to 300,000 distinct CDR3 sequences, about 19% seen once. These data belong to a study of CD8 T cells in ankylosing spondylitis. General study results and limits: Made up of 7 to 9 highly homologous variants, a TCR beta motif appeared characteristic of ankylosing spondylitis blood.

The sequence was collected from a male donor with ankylosing spondylitis or in good health (not recorded which). Sequenced material: blood, either unsorted or a sorted T cell fraction (not recorded which). The chain has TRBV3-1 and TRBJ2-3, with D uncertain. The DNA of the CDR3 is TGTGCCAGCAGCCAACTTGATACGCAGTATTTT. The encoded protein is CASSQLDTQYF.